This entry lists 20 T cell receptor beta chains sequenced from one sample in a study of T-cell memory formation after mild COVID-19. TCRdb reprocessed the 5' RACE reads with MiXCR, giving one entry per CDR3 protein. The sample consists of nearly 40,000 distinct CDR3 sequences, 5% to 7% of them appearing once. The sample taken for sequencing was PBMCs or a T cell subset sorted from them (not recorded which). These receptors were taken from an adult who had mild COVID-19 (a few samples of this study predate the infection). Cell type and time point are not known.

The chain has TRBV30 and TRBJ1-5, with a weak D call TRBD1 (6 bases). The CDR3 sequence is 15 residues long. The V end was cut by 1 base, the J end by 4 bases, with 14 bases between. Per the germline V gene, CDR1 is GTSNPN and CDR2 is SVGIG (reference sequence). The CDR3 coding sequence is TGTGCCTGGAGTGCCAGGGACATAATGAATCAGCCCCAGCATTTT. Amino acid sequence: CAWSARDIMNQPQHF.

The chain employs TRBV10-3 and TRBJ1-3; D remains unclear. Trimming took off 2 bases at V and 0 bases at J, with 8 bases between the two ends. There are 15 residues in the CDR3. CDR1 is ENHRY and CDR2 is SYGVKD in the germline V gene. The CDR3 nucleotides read TGTGCCATCAGTGAGGAGGGTTACTCTGGAAACACCATATATTTT. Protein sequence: CAISEEGYSGNTIYF.

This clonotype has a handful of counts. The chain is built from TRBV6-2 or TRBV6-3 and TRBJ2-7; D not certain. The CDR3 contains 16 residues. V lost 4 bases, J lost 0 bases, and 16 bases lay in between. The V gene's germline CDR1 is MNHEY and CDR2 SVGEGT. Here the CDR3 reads CASSSRAWLSSYEQYF. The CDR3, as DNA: TGTGCCAGCAGTTCGCGCGCGTGGCTCAGCTCCTACGAGCAGTACTTC.

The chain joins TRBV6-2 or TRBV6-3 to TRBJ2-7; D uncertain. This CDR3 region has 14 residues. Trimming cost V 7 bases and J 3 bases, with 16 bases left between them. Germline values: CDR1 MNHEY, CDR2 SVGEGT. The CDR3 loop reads CASKTVVGVYEQYF. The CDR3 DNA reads TGTGCCAGCAAGACCGTTGTTGGAGTCTACGAGCAGTACTTC.

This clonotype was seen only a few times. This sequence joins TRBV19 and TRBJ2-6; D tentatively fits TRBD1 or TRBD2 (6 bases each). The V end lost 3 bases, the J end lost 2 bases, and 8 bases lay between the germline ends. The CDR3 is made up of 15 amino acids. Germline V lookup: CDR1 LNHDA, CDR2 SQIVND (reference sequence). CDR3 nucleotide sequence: TGTGCCAGTAGTATCGGGGGCCCTGGGGCCAACGTCCTGACTTTC. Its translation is CASSIGGPGANVLTF. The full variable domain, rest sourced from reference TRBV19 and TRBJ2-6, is DGGITQSPKYLFRKEGQNVTLSCEQNLNHDAMYWYRQDPGQGLRLIYYSQIVNDFQKGDIAEGYSVSREKKESFPLTVTSAQKNPTAFYLCASSIGGPGANVLTFGAGSRLTVL.

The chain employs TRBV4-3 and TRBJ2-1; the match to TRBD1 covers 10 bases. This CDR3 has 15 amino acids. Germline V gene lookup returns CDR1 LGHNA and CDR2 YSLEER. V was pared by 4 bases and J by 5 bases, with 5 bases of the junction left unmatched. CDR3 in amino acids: CASSPTDRGDNEQFF. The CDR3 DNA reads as TGCGCCAGCAGCCCAACGGACAGGGGGGACAATGAGCAGTTCTTC.

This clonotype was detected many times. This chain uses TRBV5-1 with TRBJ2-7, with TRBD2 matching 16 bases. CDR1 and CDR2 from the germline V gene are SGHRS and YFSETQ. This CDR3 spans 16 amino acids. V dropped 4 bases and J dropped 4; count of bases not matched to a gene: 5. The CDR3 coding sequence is TGCGCCAGCAGCGGGGGACTAGCGGGAGGGCCTTACGAGCAGTACTTC. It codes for CASSGGLAGGPYEQYF.

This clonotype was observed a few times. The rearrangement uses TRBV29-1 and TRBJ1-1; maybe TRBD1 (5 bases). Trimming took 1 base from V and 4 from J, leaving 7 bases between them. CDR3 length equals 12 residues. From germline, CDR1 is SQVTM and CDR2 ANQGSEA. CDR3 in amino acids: CSVEAGTTEAFF. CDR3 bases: TGCAGCGTTGAAGCTGGGACCACTGAAGCTTTCTTT.

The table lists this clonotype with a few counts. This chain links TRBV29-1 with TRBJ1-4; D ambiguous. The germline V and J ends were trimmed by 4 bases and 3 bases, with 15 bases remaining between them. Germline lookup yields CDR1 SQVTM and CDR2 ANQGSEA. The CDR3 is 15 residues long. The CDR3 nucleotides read TGCAGCGTTGGATCTCTGGCTACGTCTAATGAAAAACTGTTTTTT. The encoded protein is CSVGSLATSNEKLFF.

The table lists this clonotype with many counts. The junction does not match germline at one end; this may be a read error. CDR3 sequence reads: CASSHQLAGGPNEQLF. In DNA, the CDR3 is TGTGCCAGCAGTCACCAACTAGCGGGGGGGCCCAATGAGCAGCTCTTC. This rearrangement joins TRBV12-3 or TRBV12-4 to TRBJ2-1, with 13 bases identical to TRBD2. This CDR3 has 16 residues.

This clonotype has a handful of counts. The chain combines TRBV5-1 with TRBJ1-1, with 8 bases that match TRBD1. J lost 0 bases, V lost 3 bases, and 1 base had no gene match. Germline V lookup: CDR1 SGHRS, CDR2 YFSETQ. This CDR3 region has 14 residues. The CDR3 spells CASSSTGVNTEAFF. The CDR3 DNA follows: TGCGCCAGCAGCTCGACAGGGGTGAACACTGAAGCTTTCTTT.

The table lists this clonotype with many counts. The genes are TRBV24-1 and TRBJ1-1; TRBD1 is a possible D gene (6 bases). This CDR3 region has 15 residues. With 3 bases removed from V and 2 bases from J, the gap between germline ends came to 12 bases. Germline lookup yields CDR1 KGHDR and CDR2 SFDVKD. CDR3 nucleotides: TGTGCCACCAGTGATGGAGGACAGACTAACACTGAAGCTTTCTTT. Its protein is CATSDGGQTNTEAFF.

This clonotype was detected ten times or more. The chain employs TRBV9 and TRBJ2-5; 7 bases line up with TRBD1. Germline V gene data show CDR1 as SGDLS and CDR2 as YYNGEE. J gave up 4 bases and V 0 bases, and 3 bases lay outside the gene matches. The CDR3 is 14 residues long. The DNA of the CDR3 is TGTGCCAGCAGCGTAGATCCAGGGGGAGAGACCCAGTACTTC. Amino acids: CASSVDPGGETQYF.

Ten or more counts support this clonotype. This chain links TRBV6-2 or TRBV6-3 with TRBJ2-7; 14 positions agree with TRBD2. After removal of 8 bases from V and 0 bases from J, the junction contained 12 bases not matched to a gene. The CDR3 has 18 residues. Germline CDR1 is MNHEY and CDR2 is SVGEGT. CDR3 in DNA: TGTGCCAGCCAGCTCCGGACTAGCGGGGGGCTGAGCTCCTACGAGCAGTACTTC. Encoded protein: CASQLRTSGGLSSYEQYF.

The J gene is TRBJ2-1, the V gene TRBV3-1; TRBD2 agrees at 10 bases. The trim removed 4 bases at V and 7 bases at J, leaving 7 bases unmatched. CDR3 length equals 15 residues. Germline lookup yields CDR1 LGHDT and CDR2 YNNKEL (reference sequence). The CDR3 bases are TGTGCCAGCAGCCCTACTAGCGGGGAGGGGAATGAGCAGTTCTTC. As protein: CASSPTSGEGNEQFF.

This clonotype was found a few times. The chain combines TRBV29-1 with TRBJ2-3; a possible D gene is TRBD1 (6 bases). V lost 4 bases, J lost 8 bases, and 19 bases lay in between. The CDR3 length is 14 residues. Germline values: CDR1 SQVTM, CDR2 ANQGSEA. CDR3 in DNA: TGCAGCGTTGCCACAGGGACCACTGGGGGTACGCAGTATTTT. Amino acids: CSVATGTTGGTQYF.

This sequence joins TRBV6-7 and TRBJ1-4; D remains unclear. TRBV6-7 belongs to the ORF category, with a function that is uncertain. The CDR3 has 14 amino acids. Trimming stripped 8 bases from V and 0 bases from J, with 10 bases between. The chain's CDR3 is CASHGPPTNEKLFF. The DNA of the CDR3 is TGTGCCAGCCACGGGCCTCCAACTAATGAAAAACTGTTTTTT.

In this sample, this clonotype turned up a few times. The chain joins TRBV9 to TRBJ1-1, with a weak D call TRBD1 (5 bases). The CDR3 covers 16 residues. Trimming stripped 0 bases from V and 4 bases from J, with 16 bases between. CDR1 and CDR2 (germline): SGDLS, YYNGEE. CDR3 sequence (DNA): TGTGCCAGCAGCGTAGGTTGGGGCCTCGAGGGCACTGAAGCTTTCTTT. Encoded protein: CASSVGWGLEGTEAFF.

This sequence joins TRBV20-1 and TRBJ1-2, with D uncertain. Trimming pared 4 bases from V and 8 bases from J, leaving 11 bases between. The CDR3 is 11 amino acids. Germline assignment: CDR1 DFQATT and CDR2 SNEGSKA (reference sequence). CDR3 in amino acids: CSATAGGGYTF. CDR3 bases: TGCAGTGCTACCGCGGGCGGGGGCTACACCTTC.

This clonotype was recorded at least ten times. DNA for the CDR3: TGTGCCAGCAGCATCGGGACTAGCGGGAGGGCCGAAAATGAGCAGTTCTTC. This translates into CASSIGTSGRAENEQFF. The chain is built from TRBV7-9 and TRBJ2-1, with 16 bases aligning to TRBD2. Germline V gene data show CDR1 as SEHNR and CDR2 as FQNEAQ (reference sequence). CDR3 length equals 17 residues. Trimming at V came to 5 bases and at J to 7 bases, leaving 8 bases not matched to a gene.